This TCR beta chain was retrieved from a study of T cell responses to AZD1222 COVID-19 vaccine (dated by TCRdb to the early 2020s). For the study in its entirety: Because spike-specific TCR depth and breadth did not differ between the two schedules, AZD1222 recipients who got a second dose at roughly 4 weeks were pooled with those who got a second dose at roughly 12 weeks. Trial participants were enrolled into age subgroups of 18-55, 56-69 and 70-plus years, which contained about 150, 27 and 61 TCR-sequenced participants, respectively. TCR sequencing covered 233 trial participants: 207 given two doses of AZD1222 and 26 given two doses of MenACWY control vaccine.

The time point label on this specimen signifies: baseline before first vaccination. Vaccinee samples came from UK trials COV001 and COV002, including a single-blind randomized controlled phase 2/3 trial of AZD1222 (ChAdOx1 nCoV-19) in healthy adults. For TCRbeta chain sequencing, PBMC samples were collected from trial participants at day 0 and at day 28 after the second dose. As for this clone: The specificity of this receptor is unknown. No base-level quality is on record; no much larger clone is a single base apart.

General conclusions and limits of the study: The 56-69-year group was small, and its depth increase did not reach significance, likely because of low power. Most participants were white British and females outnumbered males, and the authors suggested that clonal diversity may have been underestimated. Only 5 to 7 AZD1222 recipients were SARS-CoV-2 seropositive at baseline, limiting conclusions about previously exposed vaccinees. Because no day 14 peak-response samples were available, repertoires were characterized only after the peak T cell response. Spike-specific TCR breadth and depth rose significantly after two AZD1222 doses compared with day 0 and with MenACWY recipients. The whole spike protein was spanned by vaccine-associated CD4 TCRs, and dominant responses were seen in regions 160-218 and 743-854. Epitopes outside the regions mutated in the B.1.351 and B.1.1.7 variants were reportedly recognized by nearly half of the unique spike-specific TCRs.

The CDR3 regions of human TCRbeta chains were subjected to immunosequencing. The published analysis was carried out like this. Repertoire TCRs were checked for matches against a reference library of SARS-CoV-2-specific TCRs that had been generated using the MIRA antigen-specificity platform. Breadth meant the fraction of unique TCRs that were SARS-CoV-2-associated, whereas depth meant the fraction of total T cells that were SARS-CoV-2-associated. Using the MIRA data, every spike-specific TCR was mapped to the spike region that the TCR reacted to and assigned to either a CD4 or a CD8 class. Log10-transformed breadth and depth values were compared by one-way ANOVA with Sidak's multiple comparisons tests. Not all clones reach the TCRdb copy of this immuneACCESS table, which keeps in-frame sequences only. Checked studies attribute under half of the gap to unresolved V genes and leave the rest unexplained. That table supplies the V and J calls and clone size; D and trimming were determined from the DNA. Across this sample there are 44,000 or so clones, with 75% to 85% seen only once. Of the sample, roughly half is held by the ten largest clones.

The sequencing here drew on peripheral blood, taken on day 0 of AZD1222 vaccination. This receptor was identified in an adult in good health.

The DNA sequence is as follows: TGCGCCAGCACCCCGGGACAGGGGCTGGGGAACACCGGGGAGCTGTTTTTT. Its coded protein is CASTPGQGLGNTGELFF. The receptor chain draws on TRBV4-1 and TRBJ2-2, with 10 bases aligning to TRBD1. From the cysteine up to the phenylalanine, the CDR3 has a length of 17 residues. Only the CDR3 region is kept as DNA, spanning 51 bases read in frame from base 1. The germline V gene supplies CDR1 MGHRA and CDR2 YSYEKL. Germline trimming: 7 bases from V, 1 base from J; junction bases outside gene matches: 9.